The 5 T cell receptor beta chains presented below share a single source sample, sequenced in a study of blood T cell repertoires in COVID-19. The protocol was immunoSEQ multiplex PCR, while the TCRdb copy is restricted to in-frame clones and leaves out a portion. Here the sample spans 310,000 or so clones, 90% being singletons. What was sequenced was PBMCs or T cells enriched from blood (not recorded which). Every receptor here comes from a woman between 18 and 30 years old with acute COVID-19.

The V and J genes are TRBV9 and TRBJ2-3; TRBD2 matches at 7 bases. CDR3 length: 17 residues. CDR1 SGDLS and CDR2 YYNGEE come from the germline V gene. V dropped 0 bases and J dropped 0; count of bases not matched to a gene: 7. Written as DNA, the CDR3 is TGTGCCAGCAGCGTAGATCCTAGCGGCACTAGCACAGATACGCAGTATTTT. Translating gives CASSVDPSGTSTDTQYF.

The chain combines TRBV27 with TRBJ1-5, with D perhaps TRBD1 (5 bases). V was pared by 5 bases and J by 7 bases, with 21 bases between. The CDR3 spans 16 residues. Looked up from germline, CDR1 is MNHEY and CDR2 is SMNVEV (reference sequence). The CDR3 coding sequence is TGTGCCAGCAGTGCTACAGGTAATAGTTTCCTCCAGCCCCAGCATTTT. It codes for CASSATGNSFLQPQHF.

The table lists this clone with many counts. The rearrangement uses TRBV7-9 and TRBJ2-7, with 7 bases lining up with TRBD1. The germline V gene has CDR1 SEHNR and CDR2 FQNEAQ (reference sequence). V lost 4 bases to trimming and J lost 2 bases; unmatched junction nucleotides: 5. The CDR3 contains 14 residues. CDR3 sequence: CASSSRDSPYEQYF. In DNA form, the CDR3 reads TGTGCCAGCAGCTCCAGGGACAGTCCCTACGAGCAGTACTTC.

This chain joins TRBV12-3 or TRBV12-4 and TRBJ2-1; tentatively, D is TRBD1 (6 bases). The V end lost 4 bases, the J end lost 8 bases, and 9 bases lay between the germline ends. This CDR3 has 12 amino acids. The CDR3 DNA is TGTGCCAGCAGTTCCAGGGGCGATGAGCAGTTCTTC. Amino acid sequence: CASSSRGDEQFF.

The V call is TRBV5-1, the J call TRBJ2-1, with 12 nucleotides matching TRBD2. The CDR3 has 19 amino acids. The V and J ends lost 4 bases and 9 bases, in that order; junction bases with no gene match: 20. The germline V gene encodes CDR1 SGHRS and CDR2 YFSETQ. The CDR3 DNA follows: TGCGCCAGCAGCCTGTCTGGCTGGATTCCGACTAGCGGGAGTAGTGAGCAGTTCTTC. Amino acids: CASSLSGWIPTSGSSEQFF.